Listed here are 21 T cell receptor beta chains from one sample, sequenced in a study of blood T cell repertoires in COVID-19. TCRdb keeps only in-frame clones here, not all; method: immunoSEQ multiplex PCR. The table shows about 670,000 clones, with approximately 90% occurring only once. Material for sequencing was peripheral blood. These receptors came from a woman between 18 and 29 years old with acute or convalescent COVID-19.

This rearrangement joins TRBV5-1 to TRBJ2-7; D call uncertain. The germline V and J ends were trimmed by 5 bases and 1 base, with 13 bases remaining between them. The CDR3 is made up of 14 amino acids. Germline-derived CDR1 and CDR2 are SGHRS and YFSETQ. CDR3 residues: CASSPERPSYEQYF. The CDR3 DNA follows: TGCGCCAGCAGTCCGGAGCGTCCGTCCTACGAGCAGTACTTC.

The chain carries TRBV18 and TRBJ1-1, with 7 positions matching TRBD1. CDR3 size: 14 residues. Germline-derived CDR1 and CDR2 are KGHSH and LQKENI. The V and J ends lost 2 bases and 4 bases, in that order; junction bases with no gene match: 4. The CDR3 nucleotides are TGTGCCAGCTCACCAAGTTGGACAGGCACTGAAGCTTTCTTT. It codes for CASSPSWTGTEAFF.

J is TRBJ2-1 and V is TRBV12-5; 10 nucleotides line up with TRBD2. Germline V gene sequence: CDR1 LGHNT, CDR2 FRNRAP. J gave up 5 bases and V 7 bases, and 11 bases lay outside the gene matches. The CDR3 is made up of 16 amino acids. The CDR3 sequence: CASAPTERGGDNEQFF. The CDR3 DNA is TGTGCTAGTGCCCCCACAGAGCGGGGGGGAGACAATGAGCAGTTCTTC.

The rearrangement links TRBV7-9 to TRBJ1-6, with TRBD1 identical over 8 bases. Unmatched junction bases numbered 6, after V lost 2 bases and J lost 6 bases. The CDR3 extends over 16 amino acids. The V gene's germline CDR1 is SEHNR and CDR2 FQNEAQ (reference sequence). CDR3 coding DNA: TGTGCCAGCAGCTTAACTGGACAGGGAGGTAATTCACCCCTCCACTTT. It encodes CASSLTGQGGNSPLHF. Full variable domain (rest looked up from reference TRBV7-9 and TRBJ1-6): DTGVSQNPRHKITKRGQNVTFRCDPISEHNRLYWYRQTLGQGPEFLTYFQNEAQLEKSRLLSDRFSAERPKGSFSTLEIQRTEQGDSAMYLCASSLTGQGGNSPLHFGNGTRLTVT.

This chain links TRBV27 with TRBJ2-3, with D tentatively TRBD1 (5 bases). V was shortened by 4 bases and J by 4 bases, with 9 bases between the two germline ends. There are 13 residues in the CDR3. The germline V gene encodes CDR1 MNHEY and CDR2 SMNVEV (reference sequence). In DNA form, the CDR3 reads TGTGCCAGCAGTTCCCAAGGGGCAGATACGCAGTATTTT. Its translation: CASSSQGADTQYF.

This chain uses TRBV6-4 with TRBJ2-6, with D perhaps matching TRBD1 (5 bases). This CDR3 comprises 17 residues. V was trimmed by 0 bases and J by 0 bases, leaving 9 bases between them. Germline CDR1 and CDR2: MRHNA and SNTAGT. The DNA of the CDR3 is TGTGCCAGCAGTGACTCCCCAGGGAACTCTGGGGCCAACGTCCTGACTTTC. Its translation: CASSDSPGNSGANVLTF.

The CDR3 region is CATSRGQRGLTGSGYGYTF. In DNA, the CDR3 is TGTGCCACCAGCAGAGGACAACGGGGTTTAACGGGTTCGGGCTATGGCTACACCTTC. The chain carries TRBV15 and TRBJ1-2, with unresolved D. The germline gives CDR1 LNHNV, CDR2 YYDKDF (reference sequence). Trimming cost V 1 base and J 4 bases, with 25 bases left between them. CDR3 length equals 19 residues.

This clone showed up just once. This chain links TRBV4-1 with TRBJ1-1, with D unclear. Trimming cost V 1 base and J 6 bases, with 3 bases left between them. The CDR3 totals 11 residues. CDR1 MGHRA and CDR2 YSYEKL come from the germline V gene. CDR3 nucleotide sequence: TGCGCCAGCAGCCAAGCTTCTGAAGCTTTCTTT. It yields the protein CASSQASEAFF.

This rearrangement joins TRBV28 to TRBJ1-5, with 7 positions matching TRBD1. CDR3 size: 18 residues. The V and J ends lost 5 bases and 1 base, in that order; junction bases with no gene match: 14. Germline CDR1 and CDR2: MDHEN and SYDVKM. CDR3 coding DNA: TGTGCCAGCAGTAGACGACCCCGGGACAGTGTCAGCAATCAGCCCCAGCATTTT. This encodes CASSRRPRDSVSNQPQHF.

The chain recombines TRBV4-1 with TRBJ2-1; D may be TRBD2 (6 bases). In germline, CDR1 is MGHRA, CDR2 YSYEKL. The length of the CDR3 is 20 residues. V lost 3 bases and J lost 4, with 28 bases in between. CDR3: CASSHSIGPARRGRYNEQFF. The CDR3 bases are TGCGCCAGCAGCCACTCTATTGGGCCTGCCAGGCGGGGACGTTACAATGAGCAGTTCTTC.

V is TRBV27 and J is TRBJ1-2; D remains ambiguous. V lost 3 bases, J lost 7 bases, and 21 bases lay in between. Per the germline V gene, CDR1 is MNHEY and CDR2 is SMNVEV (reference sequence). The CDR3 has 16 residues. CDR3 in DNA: TGTGCCAGCAGTTTGGTGGCAGGTCGGTCAGTGGGTGGCTACACCTTC. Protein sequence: CASSLVAGRSVGGYTF.

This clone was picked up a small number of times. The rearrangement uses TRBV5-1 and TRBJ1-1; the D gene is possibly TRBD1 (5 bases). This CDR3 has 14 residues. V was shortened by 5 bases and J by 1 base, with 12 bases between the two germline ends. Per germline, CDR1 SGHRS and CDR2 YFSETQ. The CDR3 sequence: CASSKIDRNTEAFF. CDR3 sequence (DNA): TGCGCCAGCAGTAAAATTGACAGGAACACTGAAGCTTTCTTT.

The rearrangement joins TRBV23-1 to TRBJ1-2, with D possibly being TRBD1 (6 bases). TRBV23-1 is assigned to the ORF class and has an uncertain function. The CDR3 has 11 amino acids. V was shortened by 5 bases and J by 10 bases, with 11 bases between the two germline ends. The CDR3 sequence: CASSSGDFYTF. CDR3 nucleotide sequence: TGCGCCAGCAGTTCAGGGGATTTCTACACCTTC.

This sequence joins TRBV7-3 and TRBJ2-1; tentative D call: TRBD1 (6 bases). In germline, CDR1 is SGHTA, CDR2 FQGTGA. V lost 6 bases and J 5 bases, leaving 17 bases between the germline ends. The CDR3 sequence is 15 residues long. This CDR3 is CASSSTGSVNNEQFF. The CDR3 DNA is TGTGCCAGCAGTTCTACAGGGTCCGTAAACAATGAGCAGTTCTTC.

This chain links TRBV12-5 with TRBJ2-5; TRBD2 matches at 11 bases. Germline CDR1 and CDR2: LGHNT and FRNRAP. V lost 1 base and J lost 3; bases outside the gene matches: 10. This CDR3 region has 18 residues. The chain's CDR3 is CASGLGLTSGGPKETQYF. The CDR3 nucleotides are TGTGCTAGTGGTTTGGGCCTAACTAGCGGGGGCCCAAAAGAGACCCAGTACTTC.

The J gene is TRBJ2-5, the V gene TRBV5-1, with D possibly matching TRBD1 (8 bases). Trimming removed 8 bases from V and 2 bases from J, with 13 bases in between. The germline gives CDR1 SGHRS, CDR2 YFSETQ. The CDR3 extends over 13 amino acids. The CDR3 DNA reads TGCGCCAGTCAACAGGGGGGGCAAGAGACCCAGTACTTC. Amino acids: CASQQGGQETQYF. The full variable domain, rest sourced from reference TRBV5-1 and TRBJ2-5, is KAGVTQTPRYLIKTRGQQVTLSCSPISGHRSVSWYQQTPGQGLQFLFEYFSETQRNKGNFPGRFSGRQFSNSRSEMNVSTLELGDSALYLCASQQGGQETQYFGPGTRLLVL.

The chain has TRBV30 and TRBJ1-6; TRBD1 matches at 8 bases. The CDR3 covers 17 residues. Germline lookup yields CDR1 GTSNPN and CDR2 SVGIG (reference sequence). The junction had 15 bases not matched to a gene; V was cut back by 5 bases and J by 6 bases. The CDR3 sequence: CAWRLSTRTGLNSPLHF. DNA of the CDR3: TGTGCCTGGCGTCTATCCACGCGGACAGGGCTTAATTCACCCCTCCACTTT.

CDR3 residues: CSARDIPGYTF. CDR3 coding DNA: TGCAGTGCTAGAGATATCCCTGGCTACACCTTC. V is TRBV20-1 and J is TRBJ1-2; D remains ambiguous. Germline CDR1 and CDR2: DFQATT and SNEGSKA (reference sequence). V lost 0 bases to trimming and J lost 7 bases, with 6 bases between them. The CDR3 covers 11 residues.

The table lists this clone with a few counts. CDR3 in amino acids: CASSPQGGNTEAFF. CDR3 nucleotide sequence: TGTGCCAGCAGCCCCCAAGGGGGGAACACTGAAGCTTTCTTT. J is TRBJ1-1 and V is TRBV9, with D possibly TRBD1 on 6 matching bases. This CDR3 is built from 14 residues. In germline, CDR1 is SGDLS, CDR2 YYNGEE. Trimming left V 4 bases short and J 1 base short, with 11 bases between. The complete variable domain, with remaining parts taken from reference TRBV9 and TRBJ1-1, reads DSGVTQTPKHLITATGQRVTLRCSPRSGDLSVYWYQQSLDQGLQFLIQYYNGEERAKGNILERFSAQQFPDLHSELNLSSLELGDSALYFCASSPQGGNTEAFFGQGTRLTVV.

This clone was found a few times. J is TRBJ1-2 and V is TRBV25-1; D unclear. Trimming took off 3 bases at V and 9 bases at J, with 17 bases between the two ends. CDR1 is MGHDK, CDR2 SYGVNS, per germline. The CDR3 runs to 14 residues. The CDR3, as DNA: TGTGCCAGCAGTGATGCGGGCCAGAAGAGGAGCTACACCTTC. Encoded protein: CASSDAGQKRSYTF.

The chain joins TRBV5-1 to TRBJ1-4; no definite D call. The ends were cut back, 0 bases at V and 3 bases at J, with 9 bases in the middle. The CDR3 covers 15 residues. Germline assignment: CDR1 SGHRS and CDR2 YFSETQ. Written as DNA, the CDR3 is TGCGCCAGCAGCTTGGGGTCCGGTGCTAATGAAAAACTGTTTTTT. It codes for CASSLGSGANEKLFF.